The 29 T cell receptor beta chains below come from one sample, sequenced in a study of patients and donors after allogeneic stem cell transplantation. TCRdb passed the RT-PCR reads through MiXCR, listing each CDR3 protein once. The sample contains over 400,000 distinct CDR3 sequences, under 20% of which appear only once. What was sequenced was blood, either unsorted or a sorted T cell fraction (not recorded which). The receptors stem from a human donor who was either an allogeneic HSCT recipient or a stem cell or donor lymphocyte infusion donor (not recorded which). It is not recorded whose cells these are; they may come from a transplant donor.

The chain is built from TRBV12-5 and TRBJ2-1; 7 nucleotides agree with TRBD2. Germline V gene lookup returns CDR1 LGHNT and CDR2 FRNRAP. This CDR3 has 14 residues. The V segment lost 8 bases and the J segment 1 base; nucleotides outside the gene matches: 5. The CDR3 DNA sequence: TGTGCTAGTCGGGAGGTAACTTCCTACAATGAGCAGTTCTTC. This codes for CASREVTSYNEQFF.

J is TRBJ1-6 and V is TRBV6-2 or TRBV6-3; 8 positions agree with TRBD1. The V gene end was trimmed by 6 bases and the J gene end by 3 bases; junction bases not matched to a gene: 7. The CDR3 is 16 residues long. CDR1 is MNHEY and CDR2 is SVGEGT in the germline V gene. CDR3 DNA sequence: TGTGCCAGCAGGCTTCGGACAGGGAGCTATAATTCACCCCTCCACTTT. It yields the protein CASRLRTGSYNSPLHF.

This clonotype was detected ten times or more. The chain has TRBV5-1 and TRBJ2-3, with no clear D. Germline V gives CDR1 SGHRS, CDR2 YFSETQ. The CDR3 is 11 amino acids. The V and J ends lost 4 bases and 3 bases respectively, with 3 bases between them. The CDR3 sequence is CASSETDTQYF. The CDR3 nucleotides read TGCGCCAGCAGCGAGACAGATACGCAGTATTTT.

The CDR3 sequence: CASLLGGRGEEWSYEQYF. The CDR3 nucleotides read TGTGCCAGCCTCCTCGGGGGACGGGGAGAAGAATGGTCCTACGAGCAGTACTTC. The chain couples TRBV27 to TRBJ2-7, with D possibly TRBD2 on 6 matching bases. The CDR3 has 18 residues. CDR1 is MNHEY, CDR2 SMNVEV, per germline (reference sequence). V lost 8 bases, J lost 1 base, and 27 bases lay in between.

This clonotype was recorded a few times. This CDR3 reads CASSPIVGGTYEQYF. The CDR3 coding sequence is TGTGCCAGCAGCCCCATAGTTGGAGGCACCTACGAGCAGTACTTC. The rearrangement uses TRBV4-2 and TRBJ2-7; D is perhaps TRBD2 (5 bases). Germline loops: CDR1 LGHNA, CDR2 YNFKEQ. The CDR3 is made up of 15 amino acids. Trimming removed 4 bases from V and 2 bases from J, with 15 bases in between.

This clonotype was picked up many times. The V and J genes are TRBV9 and TRBJ1-1; no clear D. V lost 3 bases, J lost 0 bases, and 6 bases lay in between. The CDR3 has 13 residues. The germline V gene encodes CDR1 SGDLS and CDR2 YYNGEE. The CDR3 DNA reads TGTGCCAGCAGCGACCGTTTGAACACTGAAGCTTTCTTT. Protein sequence: CASSDRLNTEAFF.

V is TRBV6-1 and J is TRBJ1-3; D is uncertain. The CDR3 extends over 19 amino acids. Between the trimmed V and J ends, which lost 3 bases and 0 bases, there was a span of 21 bases. Germline loops: CDR1 MNHNS, CDR2 SASEGT. For the CDR3, the DNA is TGTGCCAGCAGTGAGCGCGGGTATGGGAAGATCAACTCTGGAAACACCATATATTTT. Translation gives CASSERGYGKINSGNTIYF.

There are a few counts of this clonotype. The genes are TRBV30 and TRBJ2-1; TRBD1 or TRBD2 may be the D gene (5 bases each). This CDR3 has 12 amino acids. Germline CDR1 is GTSNPN and CDR2 is SVGIG (reference sequence). Trimming cost V 5 bases and J 10 bases, with 15 bases left between them. The CDR3 region has the DNA TGTGCCTGGCTGGGACCCCTCGGAGAGCAGTTCTTC. This gives the protein CAWLGPLGEQFF.

There are many counts of this clonotype. The chain combines TRBV7-2 with TRBJ2-7, with D unresolved. Germline V gives CDR1 SGHTA, CDR2 FQGNSA. The CDR3 runs 13 residues. V was shortened by 0 bases and J by 5 bases, with 8 bases between the two germline ends. CDR3 DNA: TGTGCCAGCAGCTTAGCCCCCCCTGACGAGCAGTACTTC. Protein sequence: CASSLAPPDEQYF.

V and J are TRBV6-2 or TRBV6-3 and TRBJ2-3; 15 bases line up with TRBD2. Per the germline V gene, CDR1 is MNHEY and CDR2 is SVGEGT. The CDR3 extends over 20 amino acids. The V gene end was trimmed by 0 bases and the J gene end by 2 bases; junction bases not matched to a gene: 9. CDR3 protein: CASSYSGLAGGPPHTDTQYF. The CDR3 DNA reads as TGTGCCAGCAGTTACTCAGGACTAGCGGGGGGGCCCCCCCACACAGATACGCAGTATTTT.

This clonotype has at least ten counts. J is TRBJ2-7 and V is TRBV12-3 or TRBV12-4; the D gene is possibly TRBD2 (6 bases). The CDR3 length is 15 residues. Trimming took 3 bases from V and 0 from J, leaving 12 bases between them. The CDR3 region is CASSFSPAGSYEQYF. CDR3 nucleotide sequence: TGTGCCAGCAGTTTCTCCCCAGCGGGCTCCTACGAGCAGTACTTC.

The rearrangement joins TRBV14 to TRBJ2-6, with 11 bases that match TRBD1. V was pared by 5 bases and J by 0 bases, with 9 bases of the junction left unmatched. The germline gives CDR1 SGHDN, CDR2 FVKESK. CDR3 size: 19 residues. As DNA, the CDR3 is TGTGCCAGCAGCTACCGGACAGGGGGCTTTAGCTCTGGGGCCAACGTCCTGACTTTC. It codes for CASSYRTGGFSSGANVLTF.

This clonotype came up a few times. V and J are TRBV7-7 and TRBJ2-2, with 12 bases aligning to TRBD2. The V gene end was trimmed by 4 bases and the J gene end by 4 bases; junction bases not matched to a gene: 4. This CDR3 is 16 amino acids long. In germline, CDR1 is SSHAT, CDR2 FNYEAQ (reference sequence). CDR3 region: CASSYRLAGATGELFF. CDR3 in DNA: TGTGCCAGCAGCTACCGACTAGCGGGGGCCACCGGGGAGCTGTTTTTT.

This clonotype has more than one count but fewer than ten. The V call is TRBV20-1, the J call TRBJ2-1; TRBD1 is a possible D gene (6 bases). The V and J ends lost 6 bases and 10 bases respectively, with 22 bases between them. Per the germline V gene, CDR1 is DFQATT and CDR2 is SNEGSKA (reference sequence). CDR3 length equals 14 residues. CDR3 coding DNA: TGCAGTGCAACCGGGACACCCATCCCCAGGGAGCAGTTCTTC. Translating it yields CSATGTPIPREQFF.

The sample holds many counts of this clonotype. The J gene is TRBJ2-7, the V gene TRBV12-3 or TRBV12-4; 8 bases are shared with TRBD1. V was pared by 4 bases and J by 5 bases, with 4 bases of the junction left unmatched. This CDR3 comprises 13 residues. CDR3 residues: CASSSQGVNEQYF. CDR3 bases: TGTGCCAGCAGTTCACAGGGGGTAAACGAGCAGTACTTC.

This clonotype was counted a few times. This chain uses TRBV6-5 with TRBJ1-2; no definite D call. V lost 2 bases to trimming and J lost 2 bases, with 15 bases between them. This CDR3 has 16 residues. Germline V gene lookup returns CDR1 MNHEY and CDR2 SVGAGI. CDR3 amino acids: CASSYNFVGRNYGYTF. CDR3 sequence (DNA): TGTGCCAGCAGTTACAATTTTGTCGGGAGAAACTATGGCTACACCTTC.

V is TRBV7-9 and J is TRBJ2-1; D perhaps matches TRBD1 (6 bases). Trimming pared 4 bases from V and 4 bases from J, leaving 11 bases between. The CDR3 has 14 residues. Per germline, CDR1 SEHNR and CDR2 FQNEAQ (reference sequence). CDR3 in amino acids: CASSSRTAYNEQFF. In nucleotides, the CDR3 is TGTGCCAGCAGCTCCCGGACAGCATACAATGAGCAGTTCTTC.

The chain couples TRBV9 to TRBJ2-1, with 8 bases aligning to TRBD2. This CDR3 spans 16 amino acids. In germline, CDR1 is SGDLS, CDR2 YYNGEE. J gave up 2 bases and V 0 bases, and 4 bases lay outside the gene matches. The CDR3 coding sequence is TGTGCCAGCAGCGTAGTTACTAGCGGTCCCTACAATGAGCAGTTCTTC. This gives the protein CASSVVTSGPYNEQFF.

The chain joins TRBV6-1 to TRBJ2-5; 9 bases map to TRBD1. Germline CDR1 is MNHNS and CDR2 is SASEGT. Germline trimming cut 7 bases from V and 5 bases from J; bases unmatched to any gene: 8. The CDR3 is made up of 14 amino acids. The CDR3 loop reads CASKTGQGRETQYF. The CDR3 nucleotides read TGTGCCAGCAAAACGGGACAGGGCCGCGAGACCCAGTACTTC.

V and J are TRBV12-3 or TRBV12-4 and TRBJ1-1; possibly TRBD1 for D (6 bases). The V and J ends lost 6 bases and 1 base respectively, with 12 bases between them. This CDR3 comprises 14 residues. Here the CDR3 reads CASRLRGANTEAFF. CDR3 bases: TGTGCCAGCAGGCTCAGGGGTGCGAACACTGAAGCTTTCTTT.

This chain links TRBV30 with TRBJ2-7; maybe TRBD2 (6 bases). This CDR3 has 16 amino acids. The germline CDR1 and CDR2 sequences are GTSNPN and SVGIG (reference sequence). Trimming cost V 2 bases and J 2 bases, with 19 bases left between them. In nucleotides, the CDR3 is TGTGCCTGGAGTCCCCGGTCGGGGGAGGCCCCCTACGAGCAGTACTTC. Its translation is CAWSPRSGEAPYEQYF.

CDR3 protein: CASRKEQRGDTQYF. In nucleotides, the CDR3 is TGTGCCAGCAGAAAAGAGCAGAGGGGAGATACGCAGTATTTT. V and J are TRBV6-1 and TRBJ2-3; perhaps D is TRBD1 or TRBD2 (5 bases each). CDR3 length: 14 residues. Per the germline V gene, CDR1 is MNHNS and CDR2 is SASEGT. The ends were cut back, 6 bases at V and 5 bases at J, with 15 bases in the middle.

This clonotype was seen at least ten times. Sequence at one end of the junction differs from germline and may be a read error. This chain uses TRBV2 with TRBJ2-7; 9 nucleotides match TRBD2. The length of the CDR3 is 15 residues. Germline CDR1 SNHLY, CDR2 FYNNEI. The CDR3 bases are TGTGCCAGCAGAGAAGCTGTTGCGGGAGGGTACGAGCAGTACTTC. This translates into CASREAVAGGYEQYF. Full variable domain (missing parts from reference TRBV2 and TRBJ2-7): EPEVTQTPSHQVTQMGQEVILRCVPISNHLYFYWYRQILGQKVEFLVSFYNNEISEKSEIFDDQFSVERPDGSNFTLKIRSTKLEDSAMYFCASREAVAGGYEQYFGPGTRLTVT.

The gene calls are TRBV6-5 and TRBJ2-7, with 7 bases lining up with TRBD2. The V and J ends lost 1 base and 6 bases, in that order; junction bases with no gene match: 12. CDR1 and CDR2 from the germline V gene are MNHEY and SVGAGI. CDR3 length: 16 amino acids. The CDR3 reads CASSYCGGGDRCEQYF. The CDR3 DNA sequence: TGTGCCAGCAGTTACTGCGGGGGAGGGGACCGGTGCGAGCAGTACTTC.

V and J are TRBV19 and TRBJ1-1, with a possible D match to TRBD1 (6 bases). The CDR3 is 14 amino acids. Germline V gene data show CDR1 as LNHDA and CDR2 as SQIVND (reference sequence). Trimming stripped 10 bases from V and 1 base from J, with 16 bases between. CDR3 nucleotide sequence: TGTGCCACCGAAGCGGGGGCCGGGAACACTGAAGCTTTCTTT. Translating it yields CATEAGAGNTEAFF.

The chain uses TRBV7-9 and TRBJ1-2; 7 nucleotides align to TRBD1. This CDR3 is 14 amino acids long. With 6 bases clipped from V and 4 bases from J, the junction kept 8 bases outside the gene matches. Germline CDR1 reads SEHNR; CDR2 reads FQNEAQ (reference sequence). CDR3 region: CASRVGGGAYGYTF. The CDR3 bases are TGTGCCAGCAGAGTAGGAGGGGGCGCCTATGGCTACACCTTC.

V is TRBV3-1 and J is TRBJ2-3, with 12 bases that match TRBD2. This CDR3 is built from 15 residues. V shed 4 bases, J shed 7 bases, and the junction held 6 bases outside the gene matches. Germline loops: CDR1 LGHDT, CDR2 YNNKEL (reference sequence). CDR3 DNA: TGTGCCAGCAGCCTTCTAGCGGGAGGGCCATATACGCAGTATTTT. It codes for CASSLLAGGPYTQYF.

This clonotype was detected ten times or more. The genes are TRBV12-3 or TRBV12-4 and TRBJ1-2; no clear D gene. The germline V and J ends were trimmed by 6 bases and 2 bases, with 10 bases remaining between them. There are 13 residues in the CDR3. Here the CDR3 DNA reads TGTGCCAGCAGCCTCCTCGCGAACTATGGCTACACCTTC. The encoded protein is CASSLLANYGYTF.

V is TRBV25-1 and J is TRBJ1-1; 7 nucleotides line up with TRBD1. This CDR3 is 15 amino acids long. Germline values: CDR1 MGHDK, CDR2 SYGVNS. Trimming at V came to 5 bases and at J to 5 bases, leaving 11 bases not matched to a gene. CDR3: CASSSQTGYGTEAFF. For the CDR3, the DNA is TGTGCCAGCAGTTCCCAGACAGGGTATGGGACTGAAGCTTTCTTT.